These 32 T cell receptor beta chains came from one sample sequenced in a study of CD8 T cells in ankylosing spondylitis (TCRdb year 2017). Libraries were constructed by 5' RACE. Instrument used: Illumina HiSeq 2500. The raw public data were reprocessed by TCRdb itself: fastp quality trimming at Q25, MiXCR clonotype calling, in-frame beta chains only. Here each entry gathers all rows of one CDR3 protein and keeps the most common genes and DNA. For this sample the table gives 210,000 or so distinct CDR3 sequences, of which roughly 25% were detected only once. More than 6.5% of the sample lies in the top ten. Input material: blood, either unsorted or a sorted T cell fraction (not recorded which). These receptors originate from a male donor with ankylosing spondylitis or in good health (not recorded which).

The CDR3 DNA reads as TGTGCCAGCAGCGCGAGAATCGGGGGACCCTACGAGCAGTACTTC. Translating gives CASSARIGGPYEQYF. The chain has TRBV9 and TRBJ2-7, with D possibly TRBD2 on 6 matching bases. The CDR3 contains 15 residues. Trimming removed 3 bases at V and 2 bases at J, with 15 bases between. Germline CDR1 SGDLS, CDR2 YYNGEE.

V usage is TRBV20-1 and J usage is TRBJ2-1; unclear D gene. Germline CDR1 reads DFQATT; CDR2 reads SNEGSKA (reference sequence). The V end lost 6 bases, the J end lost 6 bases, and 12 bases lay between the germline ends. The CDR3 covers 12 residues. The CDR3 region is CSAAVQRNEQFF. CDR3 bases: TGCAGTGCCGCGGTCCAGCGCAATGAGCAGTTCTTC.

The chain is built from TRBV20-1 and TRBJ2-3, with a tentative D call TRBD2 (6 bases). CDR3 length: 15 residues. The germline V gene encodes CDR1 DFQATT and CDR2 SNEGSKA (reference sequence). V shed 6 bases and J shed 0 bases, with 16 bases lying between them. The CDR3 protein is CSAAREPDSTDTQYF. The CDR3 DNA reads TGCAGTGCCGCACGGGAGCCTGATAGCACAGATACGCAGTATTTT.

This clonotype occurred a few times. J is TRBJ2-1 and V is TRBV6-1, with D perhaps matching TRBD1 (6 bases). CDR1 is MNHNS and CDR2 is SASEGT in the germline V gene. The length of the CDR3 is 19 residues. V lost 4 bases and J 0 bases, leaving 22 bases between the germline ends. CDR3 sequence: CASSADRFSQSSSYNEQFF. DNA of the CDR3: TGTGCCAGCAGTGCTGACAGGTTCTCCCAAAGCAGCTCCTACAATGAGCAGTTCTTC.

In this sample, this clonotype turned up many times. The chain combines TRBV6-1 with TRBJ1-5, with D possibly matching TRBD1 (6 bases). Germline CDR1 MNHNS, CDR2 SASEGT. CDR3 length equals 14 residues. Trimming shortened V by 5 bases and J by 6 bases, and 14 bases separated the two germline ends. DNA for the CDR3: TGTGCCAGCAGTAAGATACGGGACACTCAGCCCCAGCATTTT. Translating gives CASSKIRDTQPQHF.

In its sample, this clonotype was seen many times. V is TRBV10-3 and J is TRBJ2-1; D ambiguous. V gave up 3 bases and J gave up 1 base, with 4 bases separating them. This CDR3 is 13 amino acids long. The germline V gene has CDR1 ENHRY and CDR2 SYGVKD. The CDR3 DNA reads TGTGCCATCAGTGACTCTTCCTACAATGAGCAGTTCTTC. It codes for CAISDSSYNEQFF.

This clonotype was detected ten times or more. This sequence joins TRBV28 and TRBJ1-2, with a possible D match to TRBD1 (6 bases). With 4 bases removed from V and 3 bases from J, the gap between germline ends came to 15 bases. The CDR3 is 15 amino acids. Germline CDR1 reads MDHEN; CDR2 reads SYDVKM. This CDR3 reads CASSSGQMGDYGYTF. CDR3 DNA: TGTGCCAGCAGTTCTGGACAGATGGGGGACTATGGCTACACCTTC.

The gene calls are TRBV6-5 and TRBJ2-3, with TRBD1 as a possible D gene (5 bases). Per germline, CDR1 MNHEY and CDR2 SVGAGI. The V gene lost 2 bases and the J gene lost 1 base, with 10 bases spanning the gap. The CDR3 totals 15 residues. In DNA, the CDR3 is TGTGCCAGCAGTTACGGCTGGGGCGGCACAGATACGCAGTATTTT. It translates to CASSYGWGGTDTQYF.

This clonotype was counted ten times or more. The chain couples TRBV28 to TRBJ2-2, with unresolved D. V was cut by 2 bases and J by 4 bases, with 5 bases left in between. The CDR3 totals 13 residues. Germline lookup yields CDR1 MDHEN and CDR2 SYDVKM. CDR3 nucleotides: TGTGCCAGCAGTTTAGTGGTCACCGGGGAGCTGTTTTTT. Translation gives CASSLVVTGELFF.

The chain couples TRBV9 to TRBJ2-1; maybe TRBD1 (6 bases). Germline-derived CDR1 and CDR2 are SGDLS and YYNGEE. This CDR3 is 16 amino acids long. Trimming pared 4 bases from V and 9 bases from J, leaving 23 bases between. This CDR3 reads CASSPVPLQGHSEQFF. CDR3 DNA: TGTGCCAGCAGCCCCGTACCATTACAGGGTCACAGTGAGCAGTTCTTC. Drawing the rest from reference TRBV9 and TRBJ2-1, the complete variable domain is DSGVTQTPKHLITATGQRVTLRCSPRSGDLSVYWYQQSLDQGLQFLIQYYNGEERAKGNILERFSAQQFPDLHSELNLSSLELGDSALYFCASSPVPLQGHSEQFFGPGTRLTVL.

The V and J genes are TRBV20-1 and TRBJ1-1; D not resolved. Germline values: CDR1 DFQATT, CDR2 SNEGSKA (reference sequence). V lost 7 bases and J lost 1, with 13 bases in between. The CDR3 has 13 amino acids. CDR3 sequence (DNA): TGCAGTGTACAGTCCTCCCGGAACACTGAAGCTTTCTTT. Translated: CSVQSSRNTEAFF.

At least ten counts were recorded for this clonotype. V is TRBV5-1 and J is TRBJ2-1, with D maybe TRBD2 (5 bases). Germline CDR1 and CDR2: SGHRS and YFSETQ. Trimming shortened V by 6 bases and J by 0 bases, and 16 bases separated the two germline ends. This CDR3 has 16 residues. CDR3 region: CASTVGGSSSYNEQFF. As DNA, the CDR3 is TGCGCCAGCACCGTTGGAGGCAGCAGCTCCTACAATGAGCAGTTCTTC.

In its sample, this clonotype was seen a few times. The chain carries TRBV20-1 and TRBJ2-5, with D unresolved. The germline gives CDR1 DFQATT, CDR2 SNEGSKA (reference sequence). The CDR3 runs to 14 residues. The germline V and J ends were trimmed by 2 bases and 5 bases, with 15 bases remaining between them. The chain's CDR3 is CSARRRMIWETQYF. CDR3 DNA sequence: TGCAGTGCTAGACGACGGATGATCTGGGAGACCCAGTACTTC.

At least ten counts were recorded for this clonotype. The CDR3 spells CASSFWDRTYNEQFF. The CDR3, as DNA: TGTGCCAGCAGCTTTTGGGACAGGACGTACAATGAGCAGTTCTTC. This chain links TRBV7-2 with TRBJ2-1; 8 nucleotides agree with TRBD1. Unmatched junction bases numbered 5, after V lost 3 bases and J lost 4 bases. CDR1 and CDR2 from the germline V gene are SGHTA and FQGNSA. The CDR3 totals 15 residues.

The rearrangement joins TRBV11-2 to TRBJ2-7; no clear D gene. Germline CDR1 SGHAT, CDR2 FQNNGV. Trimming removed 5 bases from V and 2 bases from J, with 7 bases in between. CDR3 size: 12 residues. As DNA, the CDR3 is TGTGCCAGCAGCCCGCGGACCTACGAGCAGTACTTC. It specifies CASSPRTYEQYF.

Concerning this clonotype: A much more abundant neighbour one base away suggests this may be a read error. J is TRBJ2-3 and V is TRBV5-1, with D possibly being TRBD1 (5 bases). The CDR3 contains 12 residues. CDR1 and CDR2 from the germline V gene are SGHRS and YFSETQ. CDR3 protein: CASSPDKGPPHF. CDR3 bases: TGCGCCAGCAGCCCTGACAAGGGGCCGCCACATTTT.

V gene TRBV29-1 combines with J gene TRBJ2-5; 8 bases align to TRBD1. After removal of 6 bases from V and 5 bases from J, the junction contained 11 bases not matched to a gene. The CDR3 totals 14 residues. Germline V gene data show CDR1 as SQVTM and CDR2 as ANQGSEA. The CDR3 protein is CSVAHRGAWETQYF. DNA of the CDR3: TGCAGCGTCGCGCACAGGGGGGCTTGGGAGACCCAGTACTTC.

This clonotype has ten or more counts. V gene TRBV28 combines with J gene TRBJ2-2; possible D gene TRBD2, 7 bases. The CDR3 loop spans 14 amino acids. CDR1 and CDR2 from the germline V gene are MDHEN and SYDVKM. Trimming took off 7 bases at V and 5 bases at J, with 14 bases between the two ends. The CDR3 region is CASTLGGGTGELFF. DNA of the CDR3: TGTGCCAGCACCCTAGGGGGGGGTACCGGGGAGCTGTTTTTT.

J is TRBJ2-7 and V is TRBV10-1; D gene ambiguous. Germline values: CDR1 WNHNN, CDR2 SYGVQD (reference sequence). This CDR3 has 13 residues. The ends were cut back, 0 bases at V and 6 bases at J, with 9 bases in the middle. This chain's CDR3 is CASSESWGGEQYF. In DNA, the CDR3 is TGCGCCAGCAGTGAGTCGTGGGGTGGCGAGCAGTACTTC.

This clonotype was detected only a few times. The genes are TRBV5-1 and TRBJ1-1; TRBD1 matches 10 bases. There are 15 residues in the CDR3. V shed 4 bases and J 6 bases; nucleotides not matched to a gene: 9. Germline values: CDR1 SGHRS, CDR2 YFSETQ. CDR3 DNA: TGCGCCAGCAGCGGCCGGGACAGGGGAACTTCTGAAGCTTTCTTT. Its protein is CASSGRDRGTSEAFF.

This clonotype was seen a handful of times. V and J are TRBV7-2 and TRBJ2-4; either TRBD1 or TRBD2 may fit D (5 bases each). Germline values: CDR1 SGHTA, CDR2 FQGNSA. Trimming pared 2 bases from V and 0 bases from J, leaving 11 bases between. CDR3 length equals 16 residues. In DNA, the CDR3 is TGTGCCAGCAGCTTAAGCGGACAACTAGCCAAAAACATTCAGTACTTC. It translates to CASSLSGQLAKNIQYF.

This clonotype was recorded many times. J is TRBJ1-4 and V is TRBV20-1, with D hard to call. The V end lost 0 bases, the J end lost 11 bases, and 16 bases lay between the germline ends. The CDR3 sequence is 14 residues long. Looked up from germline, CDR1 is DFQATT and CDR2 is SNEGSKA (reference sequence). The DNA of the CDR3 is TGCAGTGCTAGAGATTCAACGGATTCGGTGAAACTGTTTTTT. It encodes CSARDSTDSVKLFF.

This clonotype has at least ten counts. The rearrangement joins TRBV29-1 to TRBJ2-1, with 11 nucleotides matching TRBD2. The J segment lost 7 bases and the V segment lost 4 bases, leaving 9 bases of the junction unmatched. CDR3 length equals 15 residues. CDR1 is SQVTM and CDR2 is ANQGSEA in the germline V gene. CDR3: CSVGTSGSPWNEQFF. The CDR3 nucleotides read TGCAGCGTTGGTACTAGCGGGAGCCCCTGGAATGAGCAGTTCTTC.

Only one count was recorded for this clonotype. V usage is TRBV7-3 and J usage is TRBJ2-1; TRBD2 aligns across 8 bases. J lost 2 bases, V lost 5 bases, and 8 bases had no gene match. The germline CDR1 and CDR2 sequences are SGHTA and FQGTGA. This CDR3 has 16 amino acids. The CDR3 spells CASSKGGRSTYNEQFF. DNA of the CDR3: TGTGCCAGCAGCAAAGGCGGGAGGTCAACCTACAATGAGCAGTTCTTC.

This chain uses TRBV7-2 with TRBJ2-7, with 9 bases identical to TRBD1. Trimming cost V 0 bases and J 2 bases; bases outside gene matches: 2. Looked up from germline, CDR1 is SGHTA and CDR2 is FQGNSA. The CDR3 is 15 residues long. CDR3 in amino acids: CASSLADRGAYEQYF. The CDR3 region has the DNA TGTGCCAGCAGCTTAGCGGACAGGGGTGCCTACGAGCAGTACTTC.

The CDR3 is CSVEPAGGYGYTF. The CDR3 DNA reads TGCAGCGTTGAACCGGCCGGCGGCTATGGCTACACCTTC. The chain carries TRBV29-1 and TRBJ1-2; no reliable D call. Germline lookup yields CDR1 SQVTM and CDR2 ANQGSEA. Trimming stripped 2 bases from V and 4 bases from J, with 11 bases between. The CDR3 has 13 residues.

This clonotype occurred many times. The V call is TRBV18, the J call TRBJ2-7, with D possibly being TRBD1 (6 bases). Trimming left V 3 bases short and J 3 bases short, with 6 bases between. Germline CDR1 KGHSH, CDR2 LQKENI. This CDR3 comprises 12 residues. In nucleotides, the CDR3 is TGTGCCAGCTCACCGGACAGCTACGAGCAGTACTTC. Amino acid sequence: CASSPDSYEQYF.

This clonotype was detected ten times or more. This chain uses TRBV11-2 with TRBJ2-7; 9 bases are a match to TRBD2. Germline V gene lookup returns CDR1 SGHAT and CDR2 FQNNGV. V gave up 5 bases and J gave up 2 bases; unmatched junction bases: 4. This CDR3 has 14 amino acids. CDR3: CASSPQREAYEQYF. The DNA for the CDR3 is TGTGCCAGCAGCCCCCAGCGGGAGGCCTACGAGCAGTACTTC.

The chain uses TRBV20-1 and TRBJ2-7; 8 nucleotides agree with TRBD2. CDR1 DFQATT and CDR2 SNEGSKA come from the germline V gene (reference sequence). CDR3 length: 14 amino acids. The V gene end was trimmed by 6 bases and the J gene end by 2 bases; junction bases not matched to a gene: 9. DNA of the CDR3: TGCAGTGCAGAACCTAGCGGGCCCCCCTACGAGCAGTACTTC. This sequence encodes CSAEPSGPPYEQYF.

Ten or more counts support this clonotype. This chain joins TRBV5-1 and TRBJ2-3; no clear D. The CDR3 totals 14 residues. Germline lookup yields CDR1 SGHRS and CDR2 YFSETQ. V lost 0 bases to trimming and J lost 5 bases, with 10 bases between them. The CDR3 nucleotides read TGCGCCAGCAGCTTGGCCGGCTCCATAGATACGCAGTATTTT. Translated, it gives CASSLAGSIDTQYF.

The sample holds a few counts of this clonotype. V gene TRBV7-3 combines with J gene TRBJ2-1; D is ambiguous. Trimming took 5 bases from V and 7 from J, leaving 12 bases between them. The CDR3 sequence is 13 residues long. Germline lookup yields CDR1 SGHTA and CDR2 FQGTGA. CDR3 residues: CASSPTSRNEQFF. DNA for the CDR3: TGTGCCAGCAGCCCTACCTCGAGGAATGAGCAGTTCTTC.

This clonotype was recorded many times. The chain links TRBV11-1 to TRBJ2-5; TRBD2 might be the D (6 bases). Germline lookup yields CDR1 SGHAT and CDR2 FQDESV (reference sequence). The CDR3 runs 14 residues. With 4 bases removed from V and 1 base from J, the gap between germline ends came to 10 bases. DNA of the CDR3: TGTGCCAGCAGCTCGACTAGGGCCCAAGAGACCCAGTACTTC. This sequence encodes CASSSTRAQETQYF.